This entry lists 3 T cell receptor beta chains sequenced from one sample in a study of shared clonotypes between healthy human individuals. Measured with immunoSEQ multiplex PCR; TCRdb has only the in-frame clones, and not every one. The data show about 2.4 million clones, with more than 80% seen just once and about 0.13% held by the top ten. Sequenced material: naive CD4+ T cells sorted from blood. Subset: CD45RA+ positively selected. The receptors derive from a man between 18 and 35 years old in good health.

This clone occurred once. Different DNA sequences within this sample yield the same CDR3. CDR3 bases: TGTGCCAGCAGTTACTCCCCGGAGACCCAGTACTTC. Amino acids: CASSYSPETQYF. This rearrangement joins TRBV6-5 to TRBJ2-5; D remains ambiguous. CDR1 is MNHEY and CDR2 is SVGAGI in the germline V gene. Trimming removed 0 bases at V and 5 bases at J, with 4 bases between. This CDR3 is built from 12 residues.

CDR3 residues: CASSYQEVTEAFF. CDR3 coding DNA: TGTGCCAGCAGTTACCAAGAAGTAACTGAAGCTTTCTTT. The chain uses TRBV6-5 and TRBJ1-1, with D unresolved. Germline loops: CDR1 MNHEY, CDR2 SVGAGI. Trimming removed 2 bases from V and 5 bases from J, with 9 bases in between. The CDR3 runs 13 residues.

The J gene is TRBJ2-7, the V gene TRBV11-1; no reliable D call. This CDR3 is built from 12 residues. Germline V gene data show CDR1 as SGHAT and CDR2 as FQDESV (reference sequence). Trimming pared 5 bases from V and 6 bases from J, leaving 11 bases between. CDR3 bases: TGTGCCAGCAGCGTGTCTGAGTCCGAGCAGTACTTC. Encoded protein: CASSVSESEQYF. Combining the CDR3 with reference TRBV11-1 and TRBJ2-7 gives the whole variable domain EAEVAQSPRYKITEKSQAVAFWCDPISGHATLYWYRQILGQGPELLVQFQDESVVDDSQLPKDRFSAERLKGVDSTLKIQPAELGDSAMYLCASSVSESEQYFGPGTRLTVT.